The 18 T cell receptor beta chains given below trace back to one sample, sequenced in a study of blood T cell repertoires in COVID-19. TCRdb keeps only in-frame clones here, not all; method: immunoSEQ multiplex PCR. The sample consists of about 64,000 clones, around 90% of them appearing once. The specimen was peripheral blood. The source of these receptors is a woman aged 60-75 years with COVID-19, enrolled during active disease.

Turning to this clone: Compared with germline, one end of the junction differs, possibly owing to a read error. This sequence joins TRBV29-1 and TRBJ1-2; the match to TRBD1 covers 7 bases. CDR3 length: 13 residues. CDR1 SQVTM and CDR2 ANQGSEA come from the germline V gene. The CDR3 DNA reads TGCAGCGTCGGGGACAGCGATTACTATGACTACACCTTC. It specifies CSVGDSDYYDYTF.

The chain recombines TRBV24-1 with TRBJ1-3; D gene uncertain. Germline V CDR1 and CDR2: KGHDR, SFDVKD. The V end was cut by 9 bases, the J end by 0 bases, with 14 bases between. The CDR3 spans 15 residues. The CDR3 spells CATARFGSSGNTIYF. CDR3 DNA sequence: TGTGCCACCGCCCGATTCGGGTCCTCTGGAAACACCATATATTTT.

The V call is TRBV5-1, the J call TRBJ2-7; TRBD1 is a possible D gene (8 bases). Germline CDR1 is SGHRS and CDR2 is YFSETQ. Between the trimmed V and J ends, which lost 4 bases and 6 bases, there was a span of 20 bases. The CDR3 has 15 residues. The CDR3 reads CASSQDREGLGEQYF. As DNA, the CDR3 is TGCGCCAGCAGCCAGGACAGGGAGGGGTTGGGCGAGCAGTACTTC.

V is TRBV4-1 and J is TRBJ2-3, with 12 bases fitting TRBD2. With 6 bases clipped from V and 3 bases from J, the junction kept 1 base outside the gene matches. From germline, CDR1 is MGHRA and CDR2 YSYEKL. The CDR3 runs to 14 residues. The CDR3, as DNA: TGCGCCAGCAGTGGACTAGCGGGAACAGATACGCAGTATTTT. Translating it yields CASSGLAGTDTQYF.

V and J are TRBV2 and TRBJ2-1; D ambiguous. Trimming took off 7 bases at V and 0 bases at J, with 10 bases between the two ends. Germline CDR1 is SNHLY and CDR2 is FYNNEI. There are 14 residues in the CDR3. The CDR3 sequence: CASTELSSYNEQFF. CDR3 nucleotide sequence: TGTGCCAGCACCGAACTGAGCTCCTACAATGAGCAGTTCTTC.

The chain carries TRBV6-5 and TRBJ1-1, with D tentatively TRBD1 (6 bases). V lost 0 bases to trimming and J lost 8 bases, with 19 bases between them. This CDR3 contains 16 residues. CDR1 and CDR2 from the germline V gene are MNHEY and SVGAGI. The CDR3 is CASSYSGPVGGQEAFF. The CDR3 DNA follows: TGTGCCAGCAGTTACTCGGGTCCGGTCGGGGGGCAGGAAGCTTTCTTT.

The chain employs TRBV10-1 and TRBJ2-7; 7 bases map to TRBD2. The V segment lost 0 bases and the J segment 2 bases; nucleotides outside the gene matches: 4. Germline V lookup: CDR1 WNHNN, CDR2 SYGVQD (reference sequence). The CDR3 contains 15 residues. The chain's CDR3 is CASSESGGRAYEQYF. CDR3 nucleotide sequence: TGCGCCAGCAGTGAGTCCGGCGGGAGAGCCTACGAGCAGTACTTC.

V gene TRBV7-2 combines with J gene TRBJ2-7; D unclear. CDR3 length: 15 amino acids. The germline gives CDR1 SGHTA, CDR2 FQGNSA. V was trimmed by 1 base and J by 2 bases, leaving 12 bases between them. In nucleotides, the CDR3 is TGTGCCAGCAGCTTAGTAGGCGGCGGAGCCTACGAGCAGTACTTC. Translation gives CASSLVGGGAYEQYF.

The chain is built from TRBV7-8 and TRBJ2-1; D remains ambiguous. Germline CDR1 SGHVS, CDR2 FQNEAQ. V lost 3 bases and J lost 4, with 10 bases in between. This CDR3 is 14 amino acids long. The CDR3 sequence is CASSFYSRYNEQFF. The CDR3 DNA reads as TGTGCCAGCAGCTTCTACAGTCGGTACAATGAGCAGTTCTTC.

The chain employs TRBV21-1 and TRBJ2-5; the table's D call of TRBD2 was not tested on the DNA. TRBV21-1 is reported as a pseudogene. The length of the CDR3 is 15 residues. DNA for the CDR3: TGTGCCAGCAGCCCGTCGGGGGGGGGCGGAGAGACCCAGTACTTC. Protein sequence: CASSPSGGGGETQYF.

The chain combines TRBV24-1 with TRBJ2-5; D uncertain. V was pared by 4 bases and J by 0 bases, with 11 bases between. The CDR3 loop spans 15 amino acids. CDR1 and CDR2 (germline): KGHDR, SFDVKD. The CDR3 loop is CATSEAGPNQETQYF. CDR3 coding DNA: TGTGCCACCAGTGAGGCTGGCCCAAACCAAGAGACCCAGTACTTC.

CDR3 coding DNA: TGTGCCAGCAGCCTAAGTCTACTCGGGGAGTACACCTTC. Protein: CASSLSLLGEYTF. The chain uses TRBV11-3 and TRBJ1-2; D is uncertain. The CDR3 runs to 13 residues. Trimming removed 5 bases from V and 11 bases from J, with 18 bases in between. The germline V gene has CDR1 SGHNT and CDR2 YENEEA.

The rearrangement joins TRBV19 to TRBJ2-7, with TRBD1 as a possible D gene (6 bases). V dropped 8 bases and J dropped 8 bases, with 19 bases sitting between them. This CDR3 region has 13 residues. Germline values: CDR1 LNHDA, CDR2 SQIVND (reference sequence). CDR3 amino acids: CASLDSPSEKQYF. CDR3 nucleotide sequence: TGTGCCAGTTTGGACAGTCCCTCTGAAAAGCAGTACTTC. Together with reference TRBV19 and TRBJ2-7, the CDR3 gives the full variable domain: DGGITQSPKYLFRKEGQNVTLSCEQNLNHDAMYWYRQDPGQGLRLIYYSQIVNDFQKGDIAEGYSVSREKKESFPLTVTSAQKNPTAFYLCASLDSPSEKQYFGPGTRLTVT.

The genes are TRBV4-1 and TRBJ2-4, with TRBD2 as a possible D gene (7 bases). Trimming removed 1 base at V and 0 bases at J, with 16 bases between. The CDR3 consists of 18 residues. The V gene's germline CDR1 is MGHRA and CDR2 YSYEKL. The CDR3 region is CASSQAGRGALAKNIQYF. The CDR3 DNA reads TGCGCCAGCAGCCAAGCTGGACGGGGGGCCTTAGCCAAAAACATTCAGTACTTC.

This chain uses TRBV24-1 with TRBJ2-2, with a possible D match to TRBD2 (5 bases). Germline V gene data show CDR1 as KGHDR and CDR2 as SFDVKD. V gave up 4 bases and J gave up 0 bases, with 8 bases separating them. The CDR3 loop spans 15 amino acids. In DNA form, the CDR3 reads TGTGCCACCAGTGACCCAGCGGCGAACACCGGGGAGCTGTTTTTT. Translation gives CATSDPAANTGELFF.

The chain employs TRBV5-1 and TRBJ1-2, with 7 bases identical to TRBD1. Trimming at V came to 4 bases and at J to 6 bases, leaving 15 bases not matched to a gene. This CDR3 contains 16 residues. Germline CDR1 reads SGHRS; CDR2 reads YFSETQ. CDR3 DNA sequence: TGCGCCAGCAGCCTGGAGGGCTCGGGACAGCGTCATGGCTACACCTTC. This gives the protein CASSLEGSGQRHGYTF.

The rearrangement links TRBV6-2 or TRBV6-3 to TRBJ1-2; TRBD1 matches at 9 bases. This CDR3 comprises 16 residues. From germline, CDR1 is MNHEY and CDR2 SVGEGT. J lost 0 bases, V lost 4 bases, and 6 bases had no gene match. The CDR3 reads CASSSDRGRPNYGYTF. CDR3 DNA: TGTGCCAGCAGTTCGGACAGGGGACGACCTAACTATGGCTACACCTTC.

V usage is TRBV2 and J usage is TRBJ1-4; TRBD1 matches 7 bases. Germline assignment: CDR1 SNHLY and CDR2 FYNNEI. The CDR3 runs 16 residues. Unmatched junction bases numbered 8, after V lost 3 bases and J lost 4 bases. CDR3 amino acids: CASSEFEGGVNEKLFF. The CDR3, as DNA: TGTGCCAGCAGTGAGTTTGAAGGGGGCGTTAATGAAAAACTGTTTTTT.